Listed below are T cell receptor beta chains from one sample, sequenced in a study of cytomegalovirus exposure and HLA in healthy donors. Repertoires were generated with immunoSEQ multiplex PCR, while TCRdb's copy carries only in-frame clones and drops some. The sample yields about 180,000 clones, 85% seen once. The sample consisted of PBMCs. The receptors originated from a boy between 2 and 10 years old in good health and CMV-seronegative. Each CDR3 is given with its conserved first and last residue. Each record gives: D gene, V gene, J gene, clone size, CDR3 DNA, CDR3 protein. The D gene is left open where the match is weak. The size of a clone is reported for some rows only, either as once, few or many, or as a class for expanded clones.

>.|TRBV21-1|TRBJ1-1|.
TGTGCCAGCAGCAAAGTAAGAGATAACACTGAAGCTTTCTTT
CASSKVRDNTEAFF
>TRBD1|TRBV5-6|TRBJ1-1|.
TGTGCCAGCAGCCCTTGGGACAGGGGAAGGGCGAACACTGAAGCTTTCTTT
CASSPWDRGRANTEAFF
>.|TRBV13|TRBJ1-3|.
TGTGCCAGCAGCCACCATTTGGGGGGGAGCTCTGGAAACACCATATATTTT
CASSHHLGGSSGNTIYF
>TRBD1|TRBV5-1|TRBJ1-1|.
TGCGCCAGCAGCTTGGGACAGGGATGGAACACTGAAGCTTTCTTT
CASSLGQGWNTEAFF
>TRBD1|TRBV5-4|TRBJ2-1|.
TGTGCCAGCAGCTCCCGGGACAGGGATAACAATGAGCAGTTCTTC
CASSSRDRDNNEQFF
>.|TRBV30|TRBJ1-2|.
TGTGCCTGGAGCCCGGGGGGGCAGAACTATGGCTACACCTTC
CAWSPGGQNYGYTF
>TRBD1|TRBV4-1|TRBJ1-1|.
TGCGCCAGCAGCCAAGAACGGAGAGGGGGCTCCACTGAAGCTTTCTTT
CASSQERRGGSTEAFF
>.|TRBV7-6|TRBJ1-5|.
TGTGCCAGCAGCTTAGGTCAGGGACTTAGCAATCAGCCCCAGCATTTT
CASSLGQGLSNQPQHF
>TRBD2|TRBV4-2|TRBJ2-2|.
TGTGCCAGCAGCCAATCGAATAGCGGGAGGGAGCACACCGGGGAGCTGTTTTTT
CASSQSNSGREHTGELFF
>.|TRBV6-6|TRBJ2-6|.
TGTGCCAGCAGCATCGGAGGCTCTGGGGCCAACGTCCTGACTTTC
CASSIGGSGANVLTF
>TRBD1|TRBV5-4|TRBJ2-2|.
TGTGCCAGCAGCCAGGGGGCTCGGGGCACCGGGGAGCTGTTTTTT
CASSQGARGTGELFF
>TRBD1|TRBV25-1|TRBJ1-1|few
TGTGCCAGCATCGACAGGGGTTACACTGAAGCTTTCTTT
CASIDRGYTEAFF
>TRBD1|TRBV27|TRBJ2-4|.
TGTGCCAGCAGTCCCATCGATGGACAGGGGGGGAACATTCAGTACTTC
CASSPIDGQGGNIQYF
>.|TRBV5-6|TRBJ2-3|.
TGTGCCAGCAGCTTGGTGGGGCAGGGGAGAGATACGCAGTATTTT
CASSLVGQGRDTQYF
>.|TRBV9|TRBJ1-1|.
TGTGCCAGCAGCGTAGGAAACAGGGCGGAAGCTTTCTTT
CASSVGNRAEAFF
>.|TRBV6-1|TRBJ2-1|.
TGTGCCAGCAGGAGTGGGGAGAGTAAGTTCTTC
CASRSGESKFF
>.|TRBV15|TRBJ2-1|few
TGTGCCACCAGCAGAGATCATCCCCCCCAGGGCCATGAGCAGTTCTTC
CATSRDHPPQGHEQFF
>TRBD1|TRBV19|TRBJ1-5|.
TGTGCCAGTACCACGGACAGGGTGGGACAGCCCCAGCATTTT
CASTTDRVGQPQHF
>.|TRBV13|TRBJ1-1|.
TGTGCCAGCAGCAGTGGAGGACAGCCGAACACTGAAGCTTTCTTT
CASSSGGQPNTEAFF
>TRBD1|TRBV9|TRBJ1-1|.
TGTGCCAGCAGCGCCGGGACAGGGGATCAGGGGGCTTTCTTT
CASSAGTGDQGAFF
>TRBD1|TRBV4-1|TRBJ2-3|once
TGCGCCAGCAGCCAAGGAACAGGGGGCACAGATACGCAGTATTTT
CASSQGTGGTDTQYF
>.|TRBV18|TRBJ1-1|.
TGTGCCAGCTCACTAAAGGAGGGGTTCACTGAAGCTTTCTTT
CASSLKEGFTEAFF
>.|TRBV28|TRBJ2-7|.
TGTGCCAGCAGTTTAGCGGGAACCTACGAGCAGTACTTC
CASSLAGTYEQYF
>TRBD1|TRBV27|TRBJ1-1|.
TGTGCCAGCAGTCCTGGGACAGCGCAAGCTTTCTTT
CASSPGTAQAFF
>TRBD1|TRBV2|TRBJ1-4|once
TGTGCCAGCAGTGACGCGGGACAGGGGAAAGAAAAACTGTTTTTT
CASSDAGQGKEKLFF
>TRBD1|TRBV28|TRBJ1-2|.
TGTGCCATCCCTACGGGACAGTCTAACTATGGCTACACCTTC
CAIPTGQSNYGYTF
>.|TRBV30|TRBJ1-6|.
TGTGCCTGGACCGCGGGGCTATCGAATTCACCCCTCCACTTT
CAWTAGLSNSPLHF
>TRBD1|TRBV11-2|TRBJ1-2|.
TGTGCCAGCAGCCCGACAGGGGGCAGATATGGCTACACCTTC
CASSPTGGRYGYTF
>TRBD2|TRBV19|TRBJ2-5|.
TGTGCCAGTAGTGTTAGCGGGGGGGCCATTGGAGAGACCCAGTACTTC
CASSVSGGAIGETQYF
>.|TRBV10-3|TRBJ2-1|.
TGTGCCATCAGGGGGCCCAGTAATGAGCAGTTCTTC
CAIRGPSNEQFF
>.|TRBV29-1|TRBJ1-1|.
TGCAGCGTATTGCAGGGGCTGGGCACTGAAGCTTTCTTT
CSVLQGLGTEAFF
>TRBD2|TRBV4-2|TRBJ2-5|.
TGTGCCAGCAGCCAAGGCGCGGGAGGAGAGACCCAGTACTTC
CASSQGAGGETQYF
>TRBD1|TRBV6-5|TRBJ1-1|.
TGTGCCAGCAGTTATCGCAACAGGGGGACTGAAGCTTTCTTT
CASSYRNRGTEAFF
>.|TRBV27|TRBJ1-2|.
TGTGCCAGCAGACCACGAACAGGAAATGGCTACACCTTC
CASRPRTGNGYTF
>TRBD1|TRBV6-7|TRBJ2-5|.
TGTGCCTGCACTGGGGGACAGCGTCCTGGGACCCAGTACTTC
CACTGGQRPGTQYF
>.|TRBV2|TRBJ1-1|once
TGTGCCAGCTTACCCGGGGGTCGGAACACTGAAGCTTTCTTT
CASLPGGRNTEAFF
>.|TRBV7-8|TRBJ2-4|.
TGTGCCAGCAGCTTAGGGCAGGGCACCAAAAACATTCAGTACTTC
CASSLGQGTKNIQYF
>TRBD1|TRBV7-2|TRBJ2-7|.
TGTGCCAGCAGCACCGGACAGGGTGCCGCGTATGAGCAGTACTTC
CASSTGQGAAYEQYF